This T cell receptor (beta chain) was recovered during a study of cytomegalovirus exposure and HLA in healthy donors. Study conclusions and caveats: Researchers reported in a later analysis that common viral pathogens appeared linked to several top clusters. Earlier analysis found most TCR beta V segments productive about 87% or about 30% of the time. Rare sequences made up most TCRs, while some public TCRs were found in many donors.

Trimming left V 3 bases short and J 3 bases short, with 11 bases between. CDR1 and CDR2 from the germline V gene are KGHSH and LQKENI. The CDR3 runs to 15 residues. A word on this clone: As yet, its antigen is unknown.

Researchers ran the PCR with 60 Vbeta and 13 Jbeta primers. In the original workflow: Among the unique TCR beta chains that a later analysis counted, 75 million to 85 million in all, about 10 million were shared. TCRdb's table, derived via immunoSEQ multiplex PCR, lists solely in-frame clones and lacks some. V, J and clone size are those of that table, while D and trimming were read from the DNA. The sample yields about 140,000 clones, 75% to 85% seen once. The origin of this receptor is a man aged 50 to 60 in good health and CMV-seronegative. The J gene is TRBJ1-4, the V gene TRBV18; TRBD1 is a possible D gene (6 bases). Sequencing was carried out using PBMCs. CDR3 DNA: TGTGCCAGCTCACCTCCAGGGACATCTAATGAAAAACTGTTTTTT. Protein: CASSPPGTSNEKLFF.